By frequency in the sample, the clone carrying this T cell receptor beta chain is medium-sized. As yet, its antigen is unknown. The sample is drawn from a study of early T cells in non-severe SARS-CoV-2 infection. Study results and limitations: VDJdb-based matching was biased toward anti-spike CD8 responses and missed private and CD4 specificities.

Deletions cut 5 bases from V and 1 base from J, with 11 bases between. This CDR3 spans 15 amino acids. Germline CDR1 is SGHTA and CDR2 is FQGNSA. Tagging with unique molecular identifiers was applied to individual cDNA molecules. In TCRdb, the 5' RACE reads were re-called with MiXCR into one record per CDR3 protein. The table records approximately 39,000 distinct CDR3 sequences, approximately 9.1% of them present only once. The rearrangement links TRBV7-2 to TRBJ2-2; D is unclear. The origin of this receptor is an adult who was a healthcare worker with PCR-confirmed SARS-CoV-2 infection or an uninfected control (not recorded which). Sequenced sample: whole blood. The CDR3 nucleotides read TGTGCCAGCAGCCTAGTCGGCTTGAACACCGGGGAGCTGTTTTTT. Amino acids: CASSLVGLNTGELFF.